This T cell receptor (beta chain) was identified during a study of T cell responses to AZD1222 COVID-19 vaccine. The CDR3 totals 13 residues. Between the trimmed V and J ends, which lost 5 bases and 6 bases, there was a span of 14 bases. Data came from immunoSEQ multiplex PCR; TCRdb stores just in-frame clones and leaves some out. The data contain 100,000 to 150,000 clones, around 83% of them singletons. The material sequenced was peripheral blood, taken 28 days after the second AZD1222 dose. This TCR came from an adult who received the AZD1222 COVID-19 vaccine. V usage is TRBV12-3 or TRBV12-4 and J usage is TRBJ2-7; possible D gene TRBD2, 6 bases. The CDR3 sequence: CASSPGHGGEQYF. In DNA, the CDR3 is TGTGCCAGCAGTCCCGGGCACGGGGGCGAGCAGTACTTC.